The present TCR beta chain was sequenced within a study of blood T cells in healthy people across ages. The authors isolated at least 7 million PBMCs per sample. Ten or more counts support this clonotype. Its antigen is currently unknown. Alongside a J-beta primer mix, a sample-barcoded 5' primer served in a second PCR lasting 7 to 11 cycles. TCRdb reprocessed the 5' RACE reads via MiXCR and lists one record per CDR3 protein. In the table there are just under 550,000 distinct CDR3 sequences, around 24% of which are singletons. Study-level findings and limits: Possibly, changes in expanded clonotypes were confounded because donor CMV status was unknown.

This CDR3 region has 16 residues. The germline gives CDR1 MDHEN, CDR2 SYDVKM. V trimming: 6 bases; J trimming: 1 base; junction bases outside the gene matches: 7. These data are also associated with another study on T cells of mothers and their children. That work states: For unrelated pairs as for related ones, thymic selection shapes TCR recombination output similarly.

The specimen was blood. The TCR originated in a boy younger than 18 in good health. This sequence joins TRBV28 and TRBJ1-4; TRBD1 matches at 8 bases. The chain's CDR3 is CASSSPGQGTNEKLFF. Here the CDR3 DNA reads TGTGCCAGCAGCTCCCCCGGACAGGGAACTAATGAAAAACTGTTTTTT. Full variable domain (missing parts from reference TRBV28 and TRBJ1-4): DVKVTQSSRYLVKRTGEKVFLECVQDMDHENMFWYRQDPGLGLRLIYFSYDVKMKEKGDIPEGYSVSREKKERFSLILESASTNQTSMYLCASSSPGQGTNEKLFFGSGTQLSVL.